The rows below give T cell receptor beta chains drawn from one sample of a study of cytomegalovirus exposure and HLA in healthy donors. Repertoires were generated with immunoSEQ multiplex PCR, while TCRdb's copy carries only in-frame clones and drops some. The sample holds more than 150,000 clones, about 90% seen once. The source material was PBMCs. These receptors were collected from a girl under two years old in good health and CMV-seronegative. The CDR3 runs from the conserved cysteine through the conserved F or W. Fields, in order: clone size, J gene, V gene, D gene, CDR3 protein, CDR3 DNA. The D gene is left open where the match is weak. Expanded clones get a size class; other rows say once, few or many, or leave the size out.

abundance: NA; j_gene: TRBJ1-1; v_gene: TRBV11-2; d_gene: NA; CDR3aa: CASRANRVDTEAFF; CDR3nt: TGTGCCAGCAGAGCGAACAGGGTGGACACTGAAGCTTTCTTT
abundance: NA; j_gene: TRBJ1-2; v_gene: TRBV21-1; d_gene: NA; CDR3aa: CASSKCRGEGKGPNYGYTF; CDR3nt: TGTGCCAGCAGCAAATGCCGGGGGGAGGGGAAGGGGCCTAACTATGGCTACACCTTC
abundance: NA; j_gene: TRBJ2-3; v_gene: TRBV5-5; d_gene: NA; CDR3aa: CASSLVGLADTQYF; CDR3nt: TGTGCCAGCAGCTTGGTTGGGCTCGCAGATACGCAGTATTTT
abundance: NA; j_gene: TRBJ2-1; v_gene: TRBV27; d_gene: NA; CDR3aa: CASSLLVAAYNEQFF; CDR3nt: TGTGCCAGCAGTTTGTTGGTAGCCGCCTACAATGAGCAGTTCTTC
abundance: once; j_gene: TRBJ2-4; v_gene: TRBV30; d_gene: NA; CDR3aa: CAWTEGGNIQYF; CDR3nt: TGTGCCTGGACGGAGGGGGGGAACATTCAGTACTTC
abundance: NA; j_gene: TRBJ2-1; v_gene: TRBV9; d_gene: NA; CDR3aa: CASSGGLSDEQFF; CDR3nt: TGTGCCAGCAGCGGCGGACTATCCGATGAGCAGTTCTTC
abundance: NA; j_gene: TRBJ2-3; v_gene: TRBV6-1; d_gene: NA; CDR3aa: CASKDLDLSTDTQYF; CDR3nt: TGTGCCAGCAAAGATTTGGACTTAAGCACAGATACGCAGTATTTT
abundance: NA; j_gene: TRBJ1-2; v_gene: TRBV5-8; d_gene: NA; CDR3aa: CASSLDSGGEYGYTF; CDR3nt: TGTGCCAGCAGCTTGGACTCGGGTGGGGAGTATGGCTACACCTTC
abundance: NA; j_gene: TRBJ2-3; v_gene: TRBV4-1; d_gene: NA; CDR3aa: CASRVTGFTDTQYF; CDR3nt: TGCGCCAGCAGGGTTACCGGTTTCACAGATACGCAGTATTTT
abundance: NA; j_gene: TRBJ1-5; v_gene: TRBV7-9; d_gene: NA; CDR3aa: CASSLRAREKAQSQPQHF; CDR3nt: TGTGCCAGCAGCTTAAGGGCCAGGGAAAAAGCGCAGAGTCAGCCCCAGCATTTT
abundance: NA; j_gene: TRBJ1-5; v_gene: TRBV9; d_gene: NA; CDR3aa: CASSVTGGQPQHF; CDR3nt: TGTGCCAGCAGCGTTACGGGGGGTCAGCCCCAGCATTTT
abundance: few; j_gene: TRBJ1-2; v_gene: TRBV5-8; d_gene: NA; CDR3aa: CASSFGGNGGYTF; CDR3nt: TGTGCCAGCAGCTTCGGCGGGAATGGGGGCTACACCTTC
abundance: NA; j_gene: TRBJ2-7; v_gene: TRBV6-5; d_gene: TRBD1; CDR3aa: CASSYQGGGSYEQYF; CDR3nt: TGTGCCAGCAGTTACCAAGGGGGCGGGTCCTACGAGCAGTACTTC
abundance: NA; j_gene: TRBJ1-4; v_gene: TRBV6-6; d_gene: TRBD1; CDR3aa: CASSRTTGTGAEKLFF; CDR3nt: TGTGCCAGCAGTCGCACCACCGGGACAGGAGCTGAAAAACTGTTTTTT
abundance: NA; j_gene: TRBJ2-7; v_gene: TRBV25-1; d_gene: NA; CDR3aa: CASSKGVSLAEQYF; CDR3nt: TGTGCCAGCAGTAAGGGAGTAAGTTTGGCCGAGCAGTACTTC
abundance: NA; j_gene: TRBJ1-1; v_gene: TRBV29-1; d_gene: NA; CDR3aa: CSAEDSMNTEAFF; CDR3nt: TGCAGCGCCGAGGACAGCATGAACACTGAAGCTTTCTTT
abundance: NA; j_gene: TRBJ1-2; v_gene: TRBV2; d_gene: NA; CDR3aa: CASRKDGGFNYGYTF; CDR3nt: TGTGCCAGCAGGAAGGACGGGGGATTTAACTATGGCTACACCTTC
abundance: NA; j_gene: TRBJ2-3; v_gene: TRBV6-5; d_gene: TRBD2; CDR3aa: CASSYGTSGWMDTQYF; CDR3nt: TGTGCCAGCAGTTACGGGACTAGCGGCTGGATGGATACGCAGTATTTT
abundance: few; j_gene: TRBJ1-2; v_gene: TRBV4-3; d_gene: TRBD1; CDR3aa: CASSHATDRVDGYTF; CDR3nt: TGCGCCAGCAGCCACGCTACCGACAGGGTTGATGGCTACACCTTC
abundance: NA; j_gene: TRBJ1-4; v_gene: TRBV7-9; d_gene: TRBD1; CDR3aa: CASSPRGQGYEKLFF; CDR3nt: TGTGCCAGCAGCCCTCGGGGACAGGGGTATGAAAAACTGTTTTTT
abundance: once; j_gene: TRBJ1-6; v_gene: TRBV9; d_gene: TRBD1; CDR3aa: CASSAKCSGTGTLSYNSPLHF; CDR3nt: TGTGCCAGCAGCGCCAAGTGCTCCGGGACAGGGACCCTCTCCTATAATTCACCCCTCCACTTT
abundance: few; j_gene: TRBJ2-7; v_gene: TRBV7-2; d_gene: NA; CDR3aa: CASSLVLLADSSYEQYF; CDR3nt: TGTGCCAGCAGCTTAGTGCTCCTAGCGGACAGCTCCTACGAGCAGTACTTC
abundance: NA; j_gene: TRBJ2-3; v_gene: TRBV7-2; d_gene: TRBD2; CDR3aa: CASSLGERDNLNTQYF; CDR3nt: TGTGCCAGCAGCCTCGGCGAGCGGGATAATCTAAATACGCAGTATTTT
abundance: NA; j_gene: TRBJ1-6; v_gene: TRBV9; d_gene: NA; CDR3aa: CASSVDRDSPLHF; CDR3nt: TGTGCCAGCAGCGTAGACCGCGATTCACCCCTCCACTTT
abundance: NA; j_gene: TRBJ1-1; v_gene: TRBV6-5; d_gene: NA; CDR3aa: CASSEFIGGTEAFF; CDR3nt: TGTGCCAGCAGTGAATTCATCGGGGGAACTGAAGCTTTCTTT
abundance: NA; j_gene: TRBJ2-2; v_gene: TRBV9; d_gene: TRBD2; CDR3aa: CASSVEGGRTGELFF; CDR3nt: TGTGCCAGCAGCGTAGAAGGCGGGAGAACCGGGGAGCTGTTTTTT
abundance: NA; j_gene: TRBJ1-1; v_gene: TRBV11-2; d_gene: NA; CDR3aa: CASSLVPQGTNTEAFF; CDR3nt: TGTGCCAGCAGCTTAGTACCACAGGGAACCAACACTGAAGCTTTCTTT
abundance: NA; j_gene: TRBJ1-5; v_gene: TRBV7-2; d_gene: NA; CDR3aa: CASSSNWGRVNQPQHF; CDR3nt: TGTGCCAGCAGCTCAAACTGGGGGAGGGTCAATCAGCCCCAGCATTTT
abundance: NA; j_gene: TRBJ2-3; v_gene: TRBV5-1; d_gene: TRBD2; CDR3aa: CASSLAVVAGGVTDTQYF; CDR3nt: TGCGCCAGCAGCTTGGCCGTAGTAGCGGGAGGAGTCACAGATACGCAGTATTTT
abundance: NA; j_gene: TRBJ2-7; v_gene: TRBV29-1; d_gene: TRBD1; CDR3aa: CSVEGRDRNSYEQYF; CDR3nt: TGCAGCGTTGAAGGACGGGACAGGAACTCCTACGAGCAGTACTTC
abundance: NA; j_gene: TRBJ1-6; v_gene: TRBV7-6; d_gene: NA; CDR3aa: CASSRRGPYGGSPLHF; CDR3nt: TGTGCCAGCAGCCGACGCGGACCTTACGGAGGCTCACCCCTCCACTTT
abundance: NA; j_gene: TRBJ1-1; v_gene: TRBV7-9; d_gene: TRBD1; CDR3aa: CASSLGDRLYTEAFF; CDR3nt: TGTGCCAGCAGCTTAGGGGACAGGTTGTACACTGAAGCTTTCTTT
abundance: NA; j_gene: TRBJ2-5; v_gene: TRBV7-9; d_gene: TRBD2; CDR3aa: CASSLRTSGGAQETQYF; CDR3nt: TGTGCCAGCAGCTTAAGAACTAGCGGGGGGGCCCAAGAGACCCAGTACTTC
abundance: NA; j_gene: TRBJ2-4; v_gene: TRBV7-3; d_gene: NA; CDR3aa: CASSPRNWELDIQYF; CDR3nt: TGTGCCAGCTCACCAAGGAACTGGGAGTTAGACATTCAGTACTTC
abundance: NA; j_gene: TRBJ1-3; v_gene: TRBV19; d_gene: NA; CDR3aa: CASTWGRPGNTIYF; CDR3nt: TGTGCCAGTACGTGGGGCAGACCTGGAAACACCATATATTTT
abundance: NA; j_gene: TRBJ1-4; v_gene: TRBV19; d_gene: NA; CDR3aa: CASSVTGRLATNEKLFF; CDR3nt: TGTGCCAGTAGTGTGACAGGCCGCCTTGCAACTAATGAAAAACTGTTTTTT
abundance: NA; j_gene: TRBJ1-6; v_gene: TRBV11-3; d_gene: TRBD1; CDR3aa: CASSLDDRGSYNSPLHF; CDR3nt: TGTGCCAGCAGCTTAGATGACAGGGGCTCCTATAATTCACCCCTCCACTTT
abundance: NA; j_gene: TRBJ1-5; v_gene: TRBV1; d_gene: NA; CDR3aa: CTSSHNRGRQPQHF; CDR3nt: TGCACCAGCAGCCATAACAGGGGGCGGCAGCCCCAGCATTTT
abundance: NA; j_gene: TRBJ2-1; v_gene: TRBV7-3; d_gene: NA; CDR3aa: CASRLGGIINEQFF; CDR3nt: TGTGCCAGCAGGTTAGGCGGGATCATCAATGAGCAGTTCTTC
abundance: NA; j_gene: TRBJ2-3; v_gene: TRBV2; d_gene: TRBD2; CDR3aa: CASSESASGRMTDTQYF; CDR3nt: TGTGCCAGCAGTGAGTCGGCTAGCGGGAGGATGACAGATACGCAGTATTTT
abundance: few; j_gene: TRBJ2-7; v_gene: TRBV5-4; d_gene: NA; CDR3aa: CASTVGGGGEQYF; CDR3nt: TGTGCCAGCACCGTGGGAGGGGGAGGTGAGCAGTACTTC
abundance: NA; j_gene: TRBJ2-1; v_gene: TRBV5-8; d_gene: TRBD1; CDR3aa: CASSMGQGPYNEQFF; CDR3nt: TGTGCCAGCAGCATGGGACAGGGGCCCTACAATGAGCAGTTCTTC
abundance: NA; j_gene: TRBJ2-7; v_gene: TRBV18; d_gene: TRBD2; CDR3aa: CASSPGLAGGPGYEQYF; CDR3nt: TGTGCCAGCTCACCGGGACTAGCGGGAGGGCCTGGTTATGAGCAGTACTTC
abundance: NA; j_gene: TRBJ1-2; v_gene: TRBV30; d_gene: TRBD1; CDR3aa: CAWSPGQGGGGYTF; CDR3nt: TGTGCCTGGAGTCCGGGACAGGGCGGAGGTGGCTACACCTTC
abundance: NA; j_gene: TRBJ1-1; v_gene: TRBV10-3; d_gene: TRBD1; CDR3aa: CAISNPRQGRGNTEAFF; CDR3nt: TGTGCCATCAGCAACCCGAGACAGGGACGGGGTAACACTGAAGCTTTCTTT